The rows below give T cell receptor beta chains drawn from one sample of a study of T cells in Graves' hyperthyroidism and ophthalmopathy. TCRdb passed the multiplex PCR reads through MiXCR, listing each CDR3 protein once. This sample has a few hundred thousand distinct CDR3 sequences; about 16% occur once, and the top ten carry approximately 29%. Sequencing was performed on blood. The origin of the receptors is a woman aged 30 to 39 with Graves' hyperthyroidism. CDR3s include the opening cysteine and the closing phenylalanine or tryptophan. A D gene is named only where the DNA matches it firmly. Clone sizes are given selectively: once, few, many, or a class where the clone is expanded.

j_call: TRBJ2-7
clone_size: NA
d_call: NA
v_call: TRBV6-1
cdr3_aa: CASSSGPLYEQYF
cdr3_nt: TGTGCCAGCAGTTCAGGTCCTCTCTACGAGCAGTACTTC

j_call: TRBJ1-2
clone_size: NA
d_call: NA
v_call: TRBV12-3/TRBV12-4
cdr3_aa: CASSLVGESYGYTF
cdr3_nt: TGTGCCAGCAGTTTAGTGGGGGAGTCTTATGGCTACACCTTC

j_call: TRBJ2-1
clone_size: few
d_call: NA
v_call: TRBV20-1
cdr3_aa: CSDRTRSWSYNEQFF
cdr3_nt: TGCAGTGACAGGACAAGGAGTTGGTCCTACAATGAGCAGTTCTTC

j_call: TRBJ2-7
clone_size: many
d_call: TRBD1
v_call: TRBV28
cdr3_aa: CASSLATGSYF
cdr3_nt: TGTGCCAGCAGTTTAGCGACAGGGAGTTACTTC

j_call: TRBJ2-3
clone_size: many
d_call: NA
v_call: TRBV28
cdr3_aa: CASSFGRPSTDTQYF
cdr3_nt: TGTGCCAGCAGTTTCGGGCGGCCGAGCACAGATACGCAGTATTTT

j_call: TRBJ2-2
clone_size: few
d_call: NA
v_call: TRBV24-1
cdr3_aa: CATSDLLGGASGELFF
cdr3_nt: TGTGCCACCAGTGATTTGCTAGGAGGGGCCTCCGGGGAGCTGTTTTTT

j_call: TRBJ2-1
clone_size: NA
d_call: TRBD2
v_call: TRBV18
cdr3_aa: CASSPGTSRFGEQFF
cdr3_nt: TGTGCCAGCTCCCCCGGGACTAGCCGTTTCGGTGAGCAGTTCTTC

j_call: TRBJ1-4
clone_size: few
d_call: TRBD1
v_call: TRBV30
cdr3_aa: CARQRDRINEKLFF
cdr3_nt: TGTGCCCGTCAGAGGGACAGGATAAATGAAAAACTGTTTTTT

j_call: TRBJ1-1
clone_size: many
d_call: NA
v_call: TRBV5-1
cdr3_aa: CASSVTGNTEAFF
cdr3_nt: TGCGCCAGCAGCGTGACAGGGAACACTGAAGCTTTCTTT

j_call: TRBJ2-1
clone_size: NA
d_call: NA
v_call: TRBV12-3/TRBV12-4
cdr3_aa: CASSTTLLSSYNEQSF
cdr3_nt: TGTGCCAGCAGTACGACCCTCTTAAGCTCCTACAATGAGCAGTCCTTC

j_call: TRBJ1-3
clone_size: few
d_call: NA
v_call: TRBV30
cdr3_aa: CAWSEGPGGNTIYF
cdr3_nt: TGTGCCTGGAGTGAGGGACCGGGAGGGAACACCATATATTTT

j_call: TRBJ1-2
clone_size: many
d_call: NA
v_call: TRBV30
cdr3_aa: CAWIGTEGSNYGYTF
cdr3_nt: TGTGCCTGGATAGGGACGGAGGGATCTAACTATGGCTACACCTTC

j_call: TRBJ2-4
clone_size: few
d_call: NA
v_call: TRBV15
cdr3_aa: CATSSIRDNIAKNIQYF
cdr3_nt: TGTGCCACCAGCAGCATCAGGGATAACATAGCCAAAAACATTCAGTACTTC

j_call: TRBJ1-6
clone_size: NA
d_call: NA
v_call: TRBV6-1
cdr3_aa: CASRDYFLGNSPLHF
cdr3_nt: TGTGCCAGCAGGGATTACTTCTTGGGTAATTCACCCCTCCACTTT

j_call: TRBJ1-1
clone_size: many
d_call: NA
v_call: TRBV5-1
cdr3_aa: CASSLVDTEAFF
cdr3_nt: TGCGCCAGCAGCTTGGTGGACACTGAAGCTTTCTTT

j_call: TRBJ1-5
clone_size: NA
d_call: NA
v_call: TRBV5-5
cdr3_aa: CASSSRVMNQPQHF
cdr3_nt: TGTGCCAGCAGCTCCCGGGTGATGAATCAGCCCCAGCATTTT

j_call: TRBJ2-7
clone_size: many
d_call: NA
v_call: TRBV2
cdr3_aa: CASSERFGMYEQYF
cdr3_nt: TGTGCCAGCAGTGAAAGGTTTGGGATGTACGAGCAGTACTTC

j_call: TRBJ2-1
clone_size: few
d_call: NA
v_call: TRBV29-1
cdr3_aa: CSMSPASSYNEQFF
cdr3_nt: TGCAGCATGTCGCCAGCGTCCTCCTACAATGAGCAGTTCTTC

j_call: TRBJ2-7
clone_size: many
d_call: NA
v_call: TRBV30
cdr3_aa: CAWSVGGAYEQYF
cdr3_nt: TGTGCCTGGAGTGTAGGGGGAGCCTACGAGCAGTACTTC

j_call: TRBJ1-4
clone_size: many
d_call: NA
v_call: TRBV18
cdr3_aa: CASSPPMAANEKLFF
cdr3_nt: TGTGCCAGCTCACCACCGATGGCAGCTAATGAAAAACTGTTTTTT

j_call: TRBJ1-1
clone_size: NA
d_call: TRBD1
v_call: TRBV19
cdr3_aa: CASSTRQGGGTEAFF
cdr3_nt: TGTGCCAGTAGTACACGACAGGGGGGAGGCACTGAAGCTTTCTTT

j_call: TRBJ1-5
clone_size: many
d_call: NA
v_call: TRBV28
cdr3_aa: CASKVAGVVNNQPQHF
cdr3_nt: TGTGCCAGCAAGGTGGCAGGGGTGGTTAACAATCAGCCCCAGCATTTT

j_call: TRBJ1-5
clone_size: NA
d_call: NA
v_call: TRBV7-9
cdr3_aa: CASSETGKNQPQHF
cdr3_nt: TGTGCCAGCAGCGAAACAGGAAAAAATCAGCCCCAGCATTTT

j_call: TRBJ2-3
clone_size: many
d_call: NA
v_call: TRBV27
cdr3_aa: CASSPRTDTQYF
cdr3_nt: TGTGCCAGCTCACCACGCACAGATACGCAGTATTTT

j_call: TRBJ1-1
clone_size: many
d_call: NA
v_call: TRBV6-1
cdr3_aa: CASSETFARANTEAFF
cdr3_nt: TGTGCCAGCAGTGAAACTTTTGCCAGGGCGAACACTGAAGCTTTCTTT

j_call: TRBJ1-4
clone_size: many
d_call: NA
v_call: TRBV18
cdr3_aa: CASSANQRTNEKLFF
cdr3_nt: TGTGCCAGCTCGGCGAACCAGCGAACTAATGAAAAACTGTTTTTT

j_call: TRBJ1-2
clone_size: NA
d_call: NA
v_call: TRBV28
cdr3_aa: CASIESRANYGYTF
cdr3_nt: TGTGCCAGCATAGAGTCCCGAGCTAACTATGGCTACACCTTC

j_call: TRBJ2-3
clone_size: many
d_call: NA
v_call: TRBV18
cdr3_aa: CASSPTAVLTDTQYF
cdr3_nt: TGTGCCAGCTCACCAACAGCGGTACTCACAGATACGCAGTATTTT

j_call: TRBJ2-5
clone_size: few
d_call: NA
v_call: TRBV28
cdr3_aa: CASSSGQQETQYF
cdr3_nt: TGTGCCAGCAGTTCAGGACAGCAAGAGACCCAGTACTTC

j_call: TRBJ2-1
clone_size: many
d_call: TRBD1
v_call: TRBV12-3/TRBV12-4
cdr3_aa: CASSSNNRGNEQFF
cdr3_nt: TGTGCCAGCAGTTCAAATAACAGGGGCAATGAGCAGTTCTTC

j_call: TRBJ2-7
clone_size: many
d_call: NA
v_call: TRBV12-3/TRBV12-4
cdr3_aa: CASSFVFGQTYEQYF
cdr3_nt: TGTGCCAGCAGTTTCGTATTCGGGCAGACCTACGAGCAGTACTTC

j_call: TRBJ2-5
clone_size: NA
d_call: NA
v_call: TRBV25-1
cdr3_aa: CASSETVPGTQYF
cdr3_nt: TGTGCCAGCAGTGAGACAGTCCCAGGAACCCAGTACTTC

j_call: TRBJ2-5
clone_size: few
d_call: TRBD2
v_call: TRBV27
cdr3_aa: CASSFYRGGEETQYF
cdr3_nt: TGTGCCAGCAGTTTTTATCGGGGGGGAGAAGAGACCCAGTACTTC

j_call: TRBJ2-5
clone_size: many
d_call: NA
v_call: TRBV7-9
cdr3_aa: CASSPGLPQGTQYF
cdr3_nt: TGTGCCAGCAGTCCCGGACTGCCCCAGGGGACCCAGTACTTC

j_call: TRBJ1-4
clone_size: NA
d_call: NA
v_call: TRBV28
cdr3_aa: CASSSRPGRPTNEKLFF
cdr3_nt: TGTGCCAGCAGTTCACGACCTGGACGGCCTACTAATGAAAAACTGTTTTTT

j_call: TRBJ2-2
clone_size: many
d_call: TRBD2
v_call: TRBV20-1
cdr3_aa: CSASGPSGRNTGELFF
cdr3_nt: TGCAGTGCTAGTGGGCCTAGCGGGAGAAACACCGGGGAGCTGTTTTTT

j_call: TRBJ2-6
clone_size: many
d_call: TRBD1
v_call: TRBV6-1
cdr3_aa: CASSSQGRGANVLTF
cdr3_nt: TGTGCCAGCAGTTCACAGGGGCGGGGGGCCAACGTCCTGACTTTC

j_call: TRBJ1-5
clone_size: NA
d_call: NA
v_call: TRBV12-3/TRBV12-4
cdr3_aa: CASSWGGGFSINQPQHF
cdr3_nt: TGTGCCAGCAGTTGGGGGGGGGGGTTTTCAATCAATCAGCCCCAGCATTTT

j_call: TRBJ2-3
clone_size: many
d_call: TRBD2
v_call: TRBV20-1
cdr3_aa: CSASLGTSGRTFIDTQYF
cdr3_nt: TGCAGTGCTAGCCTCGGGACTAGCGGGAGGACCTTCATAGATACGCAGTATTTT

j_call: TRBJ2-1
clone_size: few
d_call: NA
v_call: TRBV27
cdr3_aa: CASSLYPGRAGYNEQFF
cdr3_nt: TGTGCCAGCAGTTTATATCCGGGGCGGGCGGGCTACAATGAGCAGTTCTTC

j_call: TRBJ2-2
clone_size: NA
d_call: NA
v_call: TRBV5-5
cdr3_aa: CASSLGWDGNTGELFF
cdr3_nt: TGTGCCAGCAGCTTGGGTTGGGACGGCAACACCGGGGAGCTGTTTTTT

j_call: TRBJ2-1
clone_size: few
d_call: NA
v_call: TRBV6-1
cdr3_aa: CASSGFSGIGDEQFF
cdr3_nt: TGTGCCAGCAGCGGGTTTAGCGGTATTGGCGATGAGCAGTTCTTC

j_call: TRBJ2-7
clone_size: NA
d_call: NA
v_call: TRBV5-5
cdr3_aa: CASSLRPGYEQYF
cdr3_nt: TGTGCCAGCAGCTTGAGGCCGGGCTACGAGCAGTACTTC

j_call: TRBJ2-7
clone_size: few
d_call: TRBD2
v_call: TRBV5-1
cdr3_aa: CASSASGIYEQYF
cdr3_nt: TGCGCCAGCAGCGCGAGCGGGATCTACGAGCAGTACTTC

j_call: TRBJ1-2
clone_size: few
d_call: NA
v_call: TRBV7-9
cdr3_aa: CASSSSPGYGYTF
cdr3_nt: TGTGCCAGCAGCTCTTCTCCAGGTTATGGCTACACCTTC

j_call: TRBJ2-7
clone_size: few
d_call: NA
v_call: TRBV4-1
cdr3_aa: CASSQESGALYEQYF
cdr3_nt: TGCGCCAGCAGCCAAGAGTCAGGGGCCCTCTACGAGCAGTACTTC

j_call: TRBJ2-1
clone_size: many
d_call: NA
v_call: TRBV7-9
cdr3_aa: CASSLAGANSYNEQFF
cdr3_nt: TGTGCCAGCAGCTTAGCGGGAGCTAACTCCTACAATGAGCAGTTCTTC

j_call: TRBJ2-7
clone_size: many
d_call: NA
v_call: TRBV7-9
cdr3_aa: CASRASDRTYEQYF
cdr3_nt: TGTGCCAGCAGAGCTAGCGATCGTACCTACGAGCAGTACTTC